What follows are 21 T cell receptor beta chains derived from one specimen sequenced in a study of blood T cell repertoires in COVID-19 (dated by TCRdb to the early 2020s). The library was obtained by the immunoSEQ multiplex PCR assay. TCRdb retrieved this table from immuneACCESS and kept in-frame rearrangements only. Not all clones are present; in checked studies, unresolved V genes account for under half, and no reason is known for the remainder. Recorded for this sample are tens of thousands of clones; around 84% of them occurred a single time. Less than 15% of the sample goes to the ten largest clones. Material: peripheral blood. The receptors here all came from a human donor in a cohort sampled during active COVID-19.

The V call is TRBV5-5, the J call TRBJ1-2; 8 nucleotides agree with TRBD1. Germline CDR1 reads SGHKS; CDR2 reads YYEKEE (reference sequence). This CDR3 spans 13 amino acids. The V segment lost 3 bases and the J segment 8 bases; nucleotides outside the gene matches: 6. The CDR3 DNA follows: TGTGCCAGCAGCTCTCCAGGGGGCTTCGGCTACACCTTC. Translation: CASSSPGGFGYTF.

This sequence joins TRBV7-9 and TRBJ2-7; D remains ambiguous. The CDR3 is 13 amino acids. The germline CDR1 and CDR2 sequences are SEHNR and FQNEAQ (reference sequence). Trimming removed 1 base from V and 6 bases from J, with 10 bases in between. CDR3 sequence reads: CASSLDSFFEQYF. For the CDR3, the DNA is TGTGCCAGCAGCTTAGATAGTTTCTTCGAGCAGTACTTC.

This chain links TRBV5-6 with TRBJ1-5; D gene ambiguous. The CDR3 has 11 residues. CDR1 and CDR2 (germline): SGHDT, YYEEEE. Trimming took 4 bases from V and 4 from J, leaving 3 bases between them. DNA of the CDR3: TGTGCCAGCAGCCAAAATCAGCCCCAGCATTTT. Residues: CASSQNQPQHF.

The DNA of the CDR3 is TGTGCCACCAGTGATAAAGCGGGGGGGCCAAATGAGCAGTTCTTC. Amino acid sequence: CATSDKAGGPNEQFF. V usage is TRBV24-1 and J usage is TRBJ2-1, with 10 bases fitting TRBD2. Germline V gene sequence: CDR1 KGHDR, CDR2 SFDVKD. Unmatched junction bases numbered 5, after V lost 3 bases and J lost 7 bases. The CDR3 consists of 15 residues.

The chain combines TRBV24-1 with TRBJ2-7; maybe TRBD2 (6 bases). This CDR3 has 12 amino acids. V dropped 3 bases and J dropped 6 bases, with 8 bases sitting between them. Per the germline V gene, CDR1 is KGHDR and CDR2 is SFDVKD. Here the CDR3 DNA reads TGTGCCACCAGTGATGGGGGAGGCGAGCAGTACTTC. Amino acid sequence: CATSDGGGEQYF.

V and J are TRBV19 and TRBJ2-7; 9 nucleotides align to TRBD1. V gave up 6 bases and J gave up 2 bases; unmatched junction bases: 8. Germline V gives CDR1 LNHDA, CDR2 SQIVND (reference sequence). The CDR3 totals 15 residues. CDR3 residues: CASSPRTGAPYEQYF. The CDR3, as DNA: TGTGCCAGTAGCCCGCGGACAGGGGCACCCTACGAGCAGTACTTC.

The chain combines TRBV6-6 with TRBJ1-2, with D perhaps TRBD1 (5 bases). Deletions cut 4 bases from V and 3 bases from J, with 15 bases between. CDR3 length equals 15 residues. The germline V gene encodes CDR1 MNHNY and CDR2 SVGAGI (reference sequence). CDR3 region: CASSSADRPHYGYTF. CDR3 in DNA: TGTGCCAGCAGTTCCGCCGACAGACCTCACTATGGCTACACCTTC.

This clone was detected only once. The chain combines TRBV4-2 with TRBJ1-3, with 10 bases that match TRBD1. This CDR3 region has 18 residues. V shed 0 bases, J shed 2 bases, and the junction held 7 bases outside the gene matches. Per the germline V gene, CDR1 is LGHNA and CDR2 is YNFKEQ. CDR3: CASSQDRRQGATGNTIYF. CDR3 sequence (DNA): TGTGCCAGCAGCCAAGATCGGAGACAGGGGGCGACTGGAAACACCATATATTTT.

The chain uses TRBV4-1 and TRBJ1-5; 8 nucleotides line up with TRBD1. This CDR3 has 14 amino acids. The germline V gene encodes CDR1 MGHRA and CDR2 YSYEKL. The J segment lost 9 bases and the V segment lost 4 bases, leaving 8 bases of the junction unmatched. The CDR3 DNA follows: TGCGCCAGCAGCCGAGACAGGGGTGATCGGCCCCAGCATTTT. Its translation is CASSRDRGDRPQHF.

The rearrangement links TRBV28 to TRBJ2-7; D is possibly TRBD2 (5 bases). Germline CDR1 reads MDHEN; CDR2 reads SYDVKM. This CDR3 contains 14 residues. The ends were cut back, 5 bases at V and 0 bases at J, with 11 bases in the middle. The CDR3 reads CASSVRGSSYEQYF. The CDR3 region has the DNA TGTGCCAGCAGTGTCCGAGGGAGCTCCTACGAGCAGTACTTC.

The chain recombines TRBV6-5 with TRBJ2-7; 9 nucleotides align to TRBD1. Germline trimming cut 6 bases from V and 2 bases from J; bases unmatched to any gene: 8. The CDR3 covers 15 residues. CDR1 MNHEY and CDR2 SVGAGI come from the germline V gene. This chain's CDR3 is CASRTGGTGTYEQYF. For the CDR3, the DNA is TGTGCCAGCAGGACGGGTGGGACAGGGACCTACGAGCAGTACTTC.

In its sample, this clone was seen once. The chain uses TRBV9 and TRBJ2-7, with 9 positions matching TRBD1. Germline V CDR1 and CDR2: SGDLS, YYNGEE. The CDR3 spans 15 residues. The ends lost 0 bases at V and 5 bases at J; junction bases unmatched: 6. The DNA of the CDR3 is TGTGCCAGCAGCGTAGGGGGACAGGGAGGTCACGAGCAGTACTTC. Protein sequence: CASSVGGQGGHEQYF.

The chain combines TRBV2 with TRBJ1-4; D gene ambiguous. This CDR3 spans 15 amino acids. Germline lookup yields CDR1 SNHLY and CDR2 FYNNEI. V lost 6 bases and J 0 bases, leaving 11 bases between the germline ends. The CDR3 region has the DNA TGTGCCAGCAGCCCGACTCGTACAACTAATGAAAAACTGTTTTTT. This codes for CASSPTRTTNEKLFF.

CDR3 sequence reads: CASSYLGGRDTEAFF. The CDR3 bases are TGTGCCAGCAGTTACTTAGGCGGCAGAGACACTGAAGCTTTCTTT. This chain joins TRBV6-5 and TRBJ1-1; D uncertain. The CDR3 has 15 amino acids. V was clipped by 1 base and J by 3 bases, with 12 bases between them. Germline V gene data show CDR1 as MNHEY and CDR2 as SVGAGI.

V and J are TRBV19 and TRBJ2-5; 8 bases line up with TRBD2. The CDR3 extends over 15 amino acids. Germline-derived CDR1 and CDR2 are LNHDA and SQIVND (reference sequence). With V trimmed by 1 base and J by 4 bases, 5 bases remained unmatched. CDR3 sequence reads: CASSIASGGGETQYF. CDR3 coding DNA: TGTGCCAGTAGTATAGCGTCGGGGGGGGGAGAGACCCAGTACTTC. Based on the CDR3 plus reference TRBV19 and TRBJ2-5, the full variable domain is DGGITQSPKYLFRKEGQNVTLSCEQNLNHDAMYWYRQDPGQGLRLIYYSQIVNDFQKGDIAEGYSVSREKKESFPLTVTSAQKNPTAFYLCASSIASGGGETQYFGPGTRLLVL.

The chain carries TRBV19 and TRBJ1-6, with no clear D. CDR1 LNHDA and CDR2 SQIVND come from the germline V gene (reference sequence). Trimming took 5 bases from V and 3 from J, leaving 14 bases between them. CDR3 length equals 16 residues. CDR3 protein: CASSWIGLDYNSPLHF. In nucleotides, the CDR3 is TGTGCCAGTAGTTGGATTGGACTGGACTATAATTCACCCCTCCACTTT.

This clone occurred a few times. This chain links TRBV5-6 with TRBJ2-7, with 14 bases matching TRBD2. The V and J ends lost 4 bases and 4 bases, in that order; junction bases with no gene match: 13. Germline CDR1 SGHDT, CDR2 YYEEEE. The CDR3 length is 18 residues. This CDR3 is CASSPNPGTSGRPYEQYF. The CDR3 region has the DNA TGTGCCAGCAGCCCCAACCCCGGGACTAGCGGGAGACCATACGAGCAGTACTTC.

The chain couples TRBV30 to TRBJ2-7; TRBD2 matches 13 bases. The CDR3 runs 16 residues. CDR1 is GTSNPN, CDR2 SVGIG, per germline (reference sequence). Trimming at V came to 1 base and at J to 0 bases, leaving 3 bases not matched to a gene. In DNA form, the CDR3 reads TGTGCCTGGAGTGGAACTAGCGGGAGGGGCTCCTACGAGCAGTACTTC. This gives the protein CAWSGTSGRGSYEQYF.

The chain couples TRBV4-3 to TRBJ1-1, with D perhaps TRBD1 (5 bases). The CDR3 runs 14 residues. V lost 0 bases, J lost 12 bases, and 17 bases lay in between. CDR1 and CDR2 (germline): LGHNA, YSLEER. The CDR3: CASSQDRAGYWTFF. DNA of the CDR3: TGCGCCAGCAGCCAAGATCGGGCAGGGTATTGGACTTTCTTT.

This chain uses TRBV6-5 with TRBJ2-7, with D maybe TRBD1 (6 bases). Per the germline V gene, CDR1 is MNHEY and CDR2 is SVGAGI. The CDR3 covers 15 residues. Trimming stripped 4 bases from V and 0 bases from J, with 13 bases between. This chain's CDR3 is CASSFGQLSSYEQYF. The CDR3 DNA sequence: TGTGCCAGCAGTTTCGGACAGTTGAGCTCCTACGAGCAGTACTTC.

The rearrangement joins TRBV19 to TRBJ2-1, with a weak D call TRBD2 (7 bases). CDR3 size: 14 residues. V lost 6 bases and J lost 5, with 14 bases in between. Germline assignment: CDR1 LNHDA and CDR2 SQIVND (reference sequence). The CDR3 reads CASRRGGGDNEQFF. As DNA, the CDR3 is TGTGCCAGTAGAAGGGGGGGAGGGGACAATGAGCAGTTCTTC.